The TCR beta chain under discussion was sequenced for a study of response to subunit inactivated influenza vaccine. Study-wide points: The authors put forward the suggestion that each seasonal influenza vaccination may bring in only a limited number of new T cells.

TCRdb re-called the RT-PCR reads with MiXCR, one entry per CDR3 protein. The table lists approximately 230,000 distinct CDR3 sequences, 12% of them singletons. The V and J ends lost 8 bases and 5 bases respectively, with 14 bases between them. Looked up from germline, CDR1 is DFQATT and CDR2 is SNEGSKA (reference sequence). This CDR3 region has 12 residues. In its sample, this clonotype ranks as medium-sized. Antigen unknown. The starting material was non-naive T cells sorted from PBMCs, obtained 14 to 15 days before vaccination. This clonotype originated in a middle-aged man who received an inactivated influenza vaccine. This chain connects TRBV20-1 to TRBJ2-3, with D perhaps TRBD2 (6 bases). The chain's CDR3 is CSTPTGVDTQYF. DNA of the CDR3: TGCAGTACCCCGACGGGGGTAGATACGCAGTATTTT.